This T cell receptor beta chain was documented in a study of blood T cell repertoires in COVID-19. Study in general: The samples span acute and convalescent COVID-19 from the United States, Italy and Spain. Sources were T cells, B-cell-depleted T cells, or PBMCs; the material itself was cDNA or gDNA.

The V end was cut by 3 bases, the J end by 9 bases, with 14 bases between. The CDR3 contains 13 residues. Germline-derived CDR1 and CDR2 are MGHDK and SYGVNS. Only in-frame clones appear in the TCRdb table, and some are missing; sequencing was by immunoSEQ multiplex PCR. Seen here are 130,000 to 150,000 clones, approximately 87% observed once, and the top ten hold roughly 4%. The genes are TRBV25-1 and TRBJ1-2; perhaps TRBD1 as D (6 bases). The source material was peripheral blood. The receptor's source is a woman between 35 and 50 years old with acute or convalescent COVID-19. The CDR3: CASSDPGQARYTF. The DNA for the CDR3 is TGTGCCAGCAGTGACCCGGGACAAGCCCGCTACACCTTC.